Below, one TCR beta chain is given with its context. Its specificity is not known. These data are taken from a study of cytomegalovirus exposure and HLA in healthy donors. Study background: Across 300 to 400 genotyped donors, roughly 80% landed in the Caucasian-associated ancestry cluster. Notes on the study in general: Prediction of most subjects' HLA-A and HLA-B alleles by TCR beta sequences was reportedly accurate. Whilst most TCR sequences proved rare, a subset of public TCRs occurred across many donors.

Germline V gene sequence: CDR1 SGHDT, CDR2 YYEEEE. V was clipped by 3 bases and J by 8 bases; unmatched bases: 3. This CDR3 contains 12 residues. The donors gave bone marrow, and they were healthy. The PCR had 60 Vbeta and 13 Jbeta primers. TCRdb's copy holds only in-frame clones and misses some; the assay was immunoSEQ multiplex PCR. In the table there are around 210,000 clones, roughly 77% of which are singletons. The sequence derives from a male donor in good health and CMV-seropositive. The gene calls are TRBV5-6 and TRBJ1-2; TRBD1 agrees at 8 bases. Sample: PBMCs. The CDR3 bases are TGTGCCAGCAGCTGGACAGGGTCGGGCTACACCTTC. Its protein product is CASSWTGSGYTF.